The following is a T cell receptor beta chain sequence with its context. What it binds is unknown. Each CDR3 protein gets one entry after TCRdb re-called the 5' RACE reads with MiXCR. Of 430,000 or so distinct CDR3 sequences detected, 24% appear once; the ten largest clones hold about 2.7%. The data are from a study of identical twins. The study's findings and limits: Whereas memory repertoires showed no such difference, abundant cord blood beta clonotypes carried fewer insertions.

The CDR3 loop spans 16 amino acids. J lost 3 bases, V lost 2 bases, and 6 bases had no gene match. In germline, CDR1 is SGHTA, CDR2 FQGNSA. This sample also belongs to another study, concerning T cells expressing NK-cell markers.

The sequenced sample consisted of CD4+ T cells sorted from blood. The V and J genes are TRBV7-2 and TRBJ2-7, with 11 bases aligning to TRBD2. This clonotype was sampled from a woman in her late teens or twenties in good health. The CDR3 sequence is CASSLNSGRAIYEQYF. In DNA form, the CDR3 reads TGTGCCAGCAGCTTAAATAGCGGGAGGGCCATCTACGAGCAGTACTTC. The full variable domain, with the rest looked up from reference TRBV7-2 and TRBJ2-7, is GAGVSQSPSNKVTEKGKDVELRCDPISGHTALYWYRQSLGQGLEFLIYFQGNSAPDKSGLPSDRFSAERTGGSVSTLTIQRTQQEDSAVYLCASSLNSGRAIYEQYFGPGTRLTVT.